Listed here are 21 T cell receptor beta chains from one sample, sequenced in a study of response to subunit inactivated influenza vaccine. TCRdb reanalysed the RT-PCR reads using MiXCR and keeps one entry per CDR3 protein. The sample yields 150,000 to 200,000 distinct CDR3 sequences, about 10% seen once. This specimen consisted of non-naive T cells sorted from PBMCs, obtained on the day of vaccination. These receptors were collected from a man over 45 who received an inactivated influenza vaccine.

The chain is built from TRBV9 and TRBJ2-2; tentative D call: TRBD1 (6 bases). In germline, CDR1 is SGDLS, CDR2 YYNGEE. This CDR3 region has 15 residues. The ends were cut back, 5 bases at V and 5 bases at J, with 16 bases in the middle. The CDR3 loop is CASSNTQGSTGELFF. The CDR3 DNA is TGTGCCAGCAGTAATACCCAGGGGAGTACCGGGGAGCTGTTTTTT. Full variable domain (outside the CDR3, taken from reference TRBV9 and TRBJ2-2): DSGVTQTPKHLITATGQRVTLRCSPRSGDLSVYWYQQSLDQGLQFLIQYYNGEERAKGNILERFSAQQFPDLHSELNLSSLELGDSALYFCASSNTQGSTGELFFGEGSRLTVL.

The rearrangement uses TRBV12-3 or TRBV12-4 and TRBJ2-5; 9 bases fit TRBD1. The CDR3 sequence is 15 residues long. J lost 6 bases, V lost 7 bases, and 12 bases had no gene match. The CDR3 nucleotides read TGTGCCAGCACCCTCTCCGGGACAGGGACAAAGACCCAGTACTTC. Its protein is CASTLSGTGTKTQYF.

The genes are TRBV7-2 and TRBJ1-2, with a tentative D call TRBD1 (5 bases). Germline CDR1 is SGHTA and CDR2 is FQGNSA. The CDR3 extends over 15 amino acids. The V and J ends lost 3 bases and 8 bases respectively, with 19 bases between them. The CDR3 here is CASSFSTGAREGYTF. As DNA, the CDR3 is TGTGCCAGCAGCTTCTCCACCGGGGCCCGGGAAGGCTACACCTTC.

This sequence joins TRBV7-2 and TRBJ1-1; D gene unclear. The V end was cut by 2 bases, the J end by 10 bases, with 17 bases between. The CDR3 length is 14 residues. Germline V lookup: CDR1 SGHTA, CDR2 FQGNSA. Here the CDR3 reads CASSLSTQPEAAFF. The CDR3 DNA reads TGTGCCAGCAGCTTAAGTACTCAACCCGAGGCAGCTTTCTTT.

The gene calls are TRBV24-1 and TRBJ2-5, with 10 bases fitting TRBD2. CDR3 length equals 16 residues. CDR1 is KGHDR, CDR2 SFDVKD, per germline. With V trimmed by 7 bases and J by 5 bases, 12 bases remained unmatched. The CDR3 DNA sequence: TGTGCCACCAGCGAGGGTAGCGGGAGGATTGGGGAGACCCAGTACTTC. It translates to CATSEGSGRIGETQYF.

This clonotype was observed a handful of times. This is likely a read error, given that the CDR3 carries no conserved phenylalanine or tryptophan at its end. No DNA is shown, since the ends of the CDR3 on it are uncertain; the CDR3 is the one TCRdb lists. The chain employs TRBV6-2 or TRBV6-3 and TRBJ2-7; whether TRBD2, the table's D call, matches the DNA was not checked. From its first to its last residue, the CDR3 has 12 amino acids. The germline V gene encodes CDR1 MNHEY and CDR2 SVGEGT. The CDR3 region is CASERDLAGAFI.

The chain combines TRBV20-1 with TRBJ1-6; D is unresolved. Germline CDR1 and CDR2: DFQATT and SNEGSKA (reference sequence). Deletions cut 3 bases from V and 9 bases from J, with 21 bases between. The CDR3 contains 16 residues. CDR3 sequence (DNA): TGCAGTGCTAGGCAAGCGGACGCACCCCGGAGTTCACCCCTCCACTTT. Translating gives CSARQADAPRSSPLHF.

This chain uses TRBV4-1 with TRBJ1-2; D is undetermined. Trimming took 3 bases from V and 3 from J, leaving 14 bases between them. The CDR3 totals 15 residues. CDR1 is MGHRA and CDR2 is YSYEKL in the germline V gene. The CDR3 protein is CASSHLGRLDYGYTF. The CDR3 DNA reads TGCGCCAGCAGCCATCTCGGACGCCTAGACTATGGCTACACCTTC.

This clonotype has only a few counts. V is TRBV28 and J is TRBJ2-3; D tentatively fits TRBD1 or TRBD2 (6 bases each). Trimming pared 6 bases from V and 4 bases from J, leaving 17 bases between. This CDR3 has 15 residues. CDR1 MDHEN and CDR2 SYDVKM come from the germline V gene. The CDR3 region is CASSRVGGESDTQYF. DNA for the CDR3: TGTGCCAGCAGCCGGGTGGGGGGCGAGTCAGATACGCAGTATTTT.

This chain links TRBV29-1 with TRBJ2-7; tentatively, D is TRBD1 or TRBD2 (5 bases each). This CDR3 has 13 residues. CDR1 SQVTM and CDR2 ANQGSEA come from the germline V gene. V gave up 6 bases and J gave up 2 bases, with 14 bases separating them. In DNA, the CDR3 is TGCAGCGTCCGCCGGGACCGGACCTACGAGCAGTACTTC. Protein: CSVRRDRTYEQYF.

This clonotype was seen repeatedly, ten times or more. The chain couples TRBV7-8 to TRBJ2-7, with unresolved D. The CDR3 has 12 amino acids. V lost 1 base, J lost 4 bases, and 5 bases lay in between. The germline V gene has CDR1 SGHVS and CDR2 FQNEAQ. The chain's CDR3 is CASSLVSYEQYF. CDR3 DNA: TGTGCCAGCAGCTTAGTCTCTTACGAGCAGTACTTC.

This clonotype was seen ten or more times. The genes are TRBV4-2 and TRBJ2-5, with a possible D match to TRBD2 (5 bases). Germline V gene data show CDR1 as LGHNA and CDR2 as YNFKEQ. CDR3 size: 16 residues. The germline V and J ends were trimmed by 2 bases and 5 bases, with 18 bases remaining between them. The CDR3 DNA sequence: TGTGCCAGCAGCCAAAATGCGAGGGCGGAGTGGGAGACCCAGTACTTC. Protein: CASSQNARAEWETQYF.

This clonotype appeared a single time. V and J are TRBV5-1 and TRBJ1-2; 7 bases are shared with TRBD1. Per germline, CDR1 SGHRS and CDR2 YFSETQ. The V gene end was trimmed by 2 bases and the J gene end by 0 bases; junction bases not matched to a gene: 4. The CDR3 extends over 15 amino acids. This CDR3 is CASSLTGDSNYGYTF. CDR3 nucleotides: TGCGCCAGCAGCTTAACAGGGGACTCTAACTATGGCTACACCTTC.

The CDR3 DNA sequence: TGTGCCAGCAGTTACTCGCGGAGGGATAGGAGAATTTCCGGAAACACCATATATTTT. Translated: CASSYSRRDRRISGNTIYF. This chain connects TRBV6-2 or TRBV6-3 to TRBJ1-3; D remains unclear. Germline V gives CDR1 MNHEY, CDR2 SVGEGT. The germline V and J ends were trimmed by 0 bases and 4 bases, with 22 bases remaining between them. CDR3 size: 19 residues.

A few counts support this clonotype. The V call is TRBV9, the J call TRBJ2-1; possible D gene TRBD1, 7 bases. This CDR3 has 16 amino acids. The V end was cut by 4 bases, the J end by 2 bases, with 16 bases between. Per germline, CDR1 SGDLS and CDR2 YYNGEE. CDR3 region: CASSPRQGGAYNEQFF. CDR3 coding DNA: TGTGCCAGCAGCCCCAGACAGGGAGGCGCCTACAATGAGCAGTTCTTC.

This clonotype occurred a few times. This sequence joins TRBV24-1 and TRBJ2-1; a weak D match, TRBD2 (6 bases). Germline V gene sequence: CDR1 KGHDR, CDR2 SFDVKD. V dropped 7 bases and J dropped 8 bases, with 20 bases sitting between them. The CDR3 consists of 15 residues. CDR3 sequence (DNA): TGTGCCACCAGGGGAATAGCGGAAACCGGGGATGAGCAGTTCTTC. It encodes CATRGIAETGDEQFF.

This clonotype was picked up a small number of times. Mismatch with germline at one junction end may stem from a read error. The rearrangement uses TRBV28 and TRBJ1-2; 10 nucleotides line up with TRBD1. This CDR3 region has 14 residues. Per the germline V gene, CDR1 is MDHEN and CDR2 is SYDVKM. In DNA, the CDR3 is TGTGCCAGCAGTTTTTCCGGGACAGGGGCAGCAAAGATATTC. This translates into CASSFSGTGAAKIF.

In its sample, this clonotype was seen a few times. V usage is TRBV7-2 and J usage is TRBJ1-4; a weak D match, TRBD1 (5 bases). The CDR3 length is 13 residues. The V gene lost 6 bases and the J gene lost 8 bases, with 13 bases spanning the gap. From germline, CDR1 is SGHTA and CDR2 FQGNSA. The DNA for the CDR3 is TGTGCCAGCAGATCCACCCGGGGGGAAAAACTGTTTTTT. The encoded protein is CASRSTRGEKLFF.

This clonotype was picked up a small number of times. The genes are TRBV20-1 and TRBJ2-1; D unresolved. Deletions cut 1 base from V and 5 bases from J, with 18 bases between. The CDR3 contains 16 residues. Looked up from germline, CDR1 is DFQATT and CDR2 is SNEGSKA (reference sequence). The CDR3 loop is CSARGYGRHRDNEQFF. DNA of the CDR3: TGCAGTGCTAGAGGATACGGGCGGCACCGGGACAATGAGCAGTTCTTC.

This rearrangement joins TRBV9 to TRBJ2-5; the match to TRBD2 covers 15 bases. Trimming at V came to 4 bases and at J to 5 bases, leaving 6 bases not matched to a gene. The CDR3 has 16 amino acids. Germline values: CDR1 SGDLS, CDR2 YYNGEE. The CDR3 region is CASSPGLAGGRETQYF. In DNA form, the CDR3 reads TGTGCCAGCAGCCCGGGACTAGCGGGAGGTCGGGAGACCCAGTACTTC.

The genes are TRBV20-1 and TRBJ2-5; D unclear. The V end lost 3 bases, the J end lost 13 bases, and 24 bases lay between the germline ends. The CDR3 totals 14 residues. CDR1 DFQATT and CDR2 SNEGSKA come from the germline V gene (reference sequence). The CDR3 sequence is CSARLPGPLPRGYF. Here the CDR3 DNA reads TGCAGTGCTAGGTTGCCCGGACCCCTCCCGAGAGGGTACTTC.